This is a list of T cell receptor beta chains from one sample in a study of post-analysis software for immune sequencing data. MiXCR, run by TCRdb on the PCR reads, gives a single entry per CDR3 protein. This sample has roughly 800,000 distinct CDR3 sequences, with around 53% found just once. Specimen: blood. The receptors shown here come from a girl aged 10 to 17 with multiple sclerosis. Both conserved end residues are part of each CDR3.

cdr3_aa: CATSDLFADTQYF; j_call: TRBJ2-3; v_call: TRBV24-1
cdr3_aa: CASRGDTPYEQYF; j_call: TRBJ2-7; v_call: TRBV5-1
cdr3_aa: CSVEDWEGGVLAGVNEQFF; j_call: TRBJ2-1; v_call: TRBV29-1
cdr3_aa: CASRSRSDTQYF; j_call: TRBJ2-3; v_call: TRBV19
cdr3_aa: CASSLEVQGAINSPLHF; j_call: TRBJ1-6; v_call: TRBV5-1
cdr3_aa: CASSLGGWSYEQYF; j_call: TRBJ2-7; v_call: TRBV7-2
cdr3_aa: CSVTPPSNLYEQYF; j_call: TRBJ2-7; v_call: TRBV29-1
cdr3_aa: CSANQGLINQPQHF; j_call: TRBJ1-5; v_call: TRBV20-1
cdr3_aa: CASSPPGAGGFKGETQYF; j_call: -; v_call: TRBV12-3/TRBV12-4
cdr3_aa: CASSFRALPYEQYF; j_call: TRBJ2-7; v_call: TRBV7-9
cdr3_aa: CASSYSRDSWVQETQYF; j_call: TRBJ2-5; v_call: TRBV6-6
cdr3_aa: CSASALTSYNEQFF; j_call: TRBJ2-1; v_call: TRBV20-1
cdr3_aa: CASSSDGQTPYEQYF; j_call: TRBJ2-7; v_call: TRBV7-6
cdr3_aa: CSANYPSSSTDTQYF; j_call: TRBJ2-3; v_call: TRBV20-1
cdr3_aa: CSAARDRGRLSNQPQHF; j_call: TRBJ1-5; v_call: TRBV20-1
cdr3_aa: CSGLIVDSNEQFF; j_call: TRBJ2-1; v_call: TRBV29-1
cdr3_aa: CASSPQEEGANVLTF; j_call: TRBJ2-6; v_call: TRBV13
cdr3_aa: CASSPADTMNTEAFF; j_call: TRBJ1-1; v_call: TRBV18
cdr3_aa: CSARAAAYNEQFF; j_call: TRBJ2-1; v_call: TRBV29-1
cdr3_aa: CGARELAAPKNIQYF; j_call: TRBJ2-4; v_call: TRBV20-1
cdr3_aa: CASSGELAGSIQYF; j_call: TRBJ2-4; v_call: TRBV2
cdr3_aa: CASTPGAQVPTYGYTF; j_call: TRBJ1-2; v_call: TRBV3-1
cdr3_aa: CASSYVPLDGYTF; j_call: TRBJ1-2; v_call: TRBV6-6
cdr3_aa: CASSGEPGRLSYNEQFF; j_call: TRBJ2-1; v_call: TRBV5-1
cdr3_aa: CSARNPRQGPVETQYF; j_call: TRBJ2-5; v_call: TRBV20-1
cdr3_aa: CASSPTGGGPNEQFF; j_call: TRBJ2-1; v_call: TRBV7-3
cdr3_aa: CASSLAGNPYEQYF; j_call: TRBJ2-7; v_call: TRBV5-1
cdr3_aa: CAISQTGGNSEQYF; j_call: -; v_call: TRBV10-3
cdr3_aa: CASSYRLAETYEQYF; j_call: TRBJ2-7; v_call: TRBV7-2
cdr3_aa: CASSLAQDYGYTF; j_call: TRBJ1-2; v_call: TRBV5-1
cdr3_aa: CASSPDRNYEQYF; j_call: TRBJ2-7; v_call: TRBV12-3/TRBV12-4
cdr3_aa: CASSPNRVRTEAFF; j_call: TRBJ1-1; v_call: TRBV6-6
cdr3_aa: CASSSLTGTQETQYF; j_call: TRBJ2-5; v_call: TRBV7-9
cdr3_aa: CSAHSGRVPDTQYF; j_call: TRBJ2-3; v_call: TRBV20-1
cdr3_aa: CASEGVSWETQYF; j_call: TRBJ2-5; v_call: TRBV25-1
cdr3_aa: CASSEPPGDTQYF; j_call: TRBJ2-3; v_call: TRBV5-1
cdr3_aa: CASSFGLAGGPVEQYF; j_call: -; v_call: TRBV7-6
cdr3_aa: CSARGIAGYSYNEQFF; j_call: TRBJ2-1; v_call: TRBV20-1
cdr3_aa: CASSVGGSETQYF; j_call: TRBJ2-5; v_call: TRBV9
cdr3_aa: CASSLDRGRSGANVLTF; j_call: TRBJ2-6; v_call: TRBV7-9
cdr3_aa: CSASWLAGAYEQFF; j_call: TRBJ2-1; v_call: TRBV20-1
cdr3_aa: CASSLSPRYEQYF; j_call: TRBJ2-7; v_call: TRBV7-2
cdr3_aa: CSVDVTGSTEAFF; j_call: TRBJ1-1; v_call: TRBV29-1
cdr3_aa: CASSDTGRTYEQYF; j_call: TRBJ2-7; v_call: TRBV18
cdr3_aa: CSVPRSGQNTEAFF; j_call: TRBJ1-1; v_call: TRBV29-1
cdr3_aa: CASSFQRTGGYYNSPLHF; j_call: TRBJ1-6; v_call: TRBV27
cdr3_aa: CASSRGGGSYEQYF; j_call: TRBJ2-7; v_call: TRBV5-1
cdr3_aa: CASTPGTGVSAEAFF; j_call: TRBJ1-1; v_call: TRBV12-3/TRBV12-4
cdr3_aa: CSATGTVTQETQYF; j_call: TRBJ2-5; v_call: TRBV29-1
cdr3_aa: CASSLMEGSDTQYF; j_call: TRBJ2-3; v_call: TRBV7-2
cdr3_aa: CASTKSSSYNEQFF; j_call: TRBJ2-1; v_call: TRBV6-6
cdr3_aa: CASSLSGTGWGTEAFF; j_call: TRBJ1-1; v_call: TRBV11-2
cdr3_aa: CASSPDRTGQGYTF; j_call: TRBJ1-2; v_call: TRBV7-3
cdr3_aa: CASSETGGGDTQYF; j_call: TRBJ2-3; v_call: TRBV5-1
cdr3_aa: CASRPLPSGGRTEAFF; j_call: TRBJ1-1; v_call: TRBV19
cdr3_aa: CASCKLRGGGTEAFF; j_call: TRBJ1-1; v_call: TRBV7-2
cdr3_aa: CASSPDTLRSGYTF; j_call: TRBJ1-2; v_call: TRBV3-1